The 28 T cell receptor beta chains listed next were all sequenced from one sample in a study of monozygotic twins with cystic fibrosis. Measured with immunoSEQ multiplex PCR; TCRdb has only the in-frame clones, and not every one. The sample records around 14,000 clones, 70% to 90% being singletons. Sequencing input: blood. The source of these receptors is a boy aged 5-17 years with cystic fibrosis.

The chain carries TRBV7-9 and TRBJ1-5; 7 nucleotides agree with TRBD1. Per germline, CDR1 SEHNR and CDR2 FQNEAQ (reference sequence). Trimming cost V 2 bases and J 3 bases; bases outside gene matches: 10. This CDR3 contains 17 residues. CDR3 region: CASSLLPSTGNNQPQHF. The CDR3 nucleotides read TGTGCCAGCAGCTTATTGCCTTCGACAGGGAACAATCAGCCCCAGCATTTT.

The chain couples TRBV6-5 to TRBJ1-2, with 9 nucleotides matching TRBD1. The CDR3 consists of 13 residues. V lost 6 bases, J lost 4 bases, and 3 bases stayed unmatched. The V gene's germline CDR1 is MNHEY and CDR2 SVGAGI. CDR3 DNA sequence: TGTGCCAGCAGGATGACAGGGGGCTATGGCTACACCTTC. This encodes CASRMTGGYGYTF.

This rearrangement joins TRBV28 to TRBJ1-1; D call uncertain. The CDR3 is made up of 10 amino acids. The V gene's germline CDR1 is MDHEN and CDR2 SYDVKM. V was shortened by 8 bases and J by 4 bases, with 5 bases between the two germline ends. In nucleotides, the CDR3 is TGTGCCAGCGGAGGCACTGAAGCTTTCTTT. It codes for CASGGTEAFF. Drawing the rest from reference TRBV28 and TRBJ1-1, the complete variable domain is DVKVTQSSRYLVKRTGEKVFLECVQDMDHENMFWYRQDPGLGLRLIYFSYDVKMKEKGDIPEGYSVSREKKERFSLILESASTNQTSMYLCASGGTEAFFGQGTRLTVV.

V gene TRBV4-1 combines with J gene TRBJ2-3, with TRBD1 matching over 9 bases. The junction had 3 bases not matched to a gene; V was cut back by 1 base and J by 4 bases. The CDR3 contains 15 residues. From germline, CDR1 is MGHRA and CDR2 YSYEKL. The CDR3 bases are TGCGCCAGCAGCCAAGGGGACAGGGACTCAGATACGCAGTATTTT. Translation gives CASSQGDRDSDTQYF.

The gene calls are TRBV4-2 and TRBJ2-7; D ambiguous. The CDR3 extends over 16 amino acids. CDR1 LGHNA and CDR2 YNFKEQ come from the germline V gene. The V end was cut by 0 bases, the J end by 2 bases, with 14 bases between. The CDR3 protein is CASSQEGNSLTYEQYF. CDR3 coding DNA: TGTGCCAGCAGCCAAGAAGGCAATTCGTTGACCTACGAGCAGTACTTC.

The gene calls are TRBV7-2 and TRBJ1-5; D unclear. CDR1 and CDR2 from the germline V gene are SGHTA and FQGNSA. This CDR3 spans 15 amino acids. V was trimmed by 1 base and J by 1 base, leaving 8 bases between them. The chain's CDR3 is CASSLVWQSNQPQHF. Written as DNA, the CDR3 is TGTGCCAGCAGCTTAGTCTGGCAGAGCAATCAGCCCCAGCATTTT. Based on the CDR3 plus reference TRBV7-2 and TRBJ1-5, the full variable domain is GAGVSQSPSNKVTEKGKDVELRCDPISGHTALYWYRQSLGQGLEFLIYFQGNSAPDKSGLPSDRFSAERTGGSVSTLTIQRTQQEDSAVYLCASSLVWQSNQPQHFGDGTRLSIL.

The chain carries TRBV6-6 and TRBJ2-1; the D is unclear. CDR1 and CDR2 (germline): MNHNY, SVGAGI (reference sequence). The CDR3 contains 10 residues. V lost 8 bases and J 7 bases, leaving 6 bases between the germline ends. The chain's CDR3 is CASAINEQFF. The CDR3 bases are TGTGCCAGCGCCATAAATGAGCAGTTCTTC.

The V call is TRBV25-1, the J call TRBJ1-1, with no clear D. The CDR3 has 13 amino acids. Trimming shortened V by 5 bases and J by 4 bases, and 11 bases separated the two germline ends. Per germline, CDR1 MGHDK and CDR2 SYGVNS. CDR3 in DNA: TGTGCCAGCAGTTGGGGAGATGGCACTGAAGCTTTCTTT. Translation: CASSWGDGTEAFF.

The chain employs TRBV9 and TRBJ2-1; 13 nucleotides line up with TRBD2. The V gene end was trimmed by 3 bases and the J gene end by 8 bases; junction bases not matched to a gene: 5. The CDR3 is 15 residues long. Germline CDR1 is SGDLS and CDR2 is YYNGEE. The CDR3 DNA follows: TGTGCCAGCAGCGGCGGACTAGCGGGAGCTTATGAGCAGTTCTTC. Amino acid sequence: CASSGGLAGAYEQFF.

This chain uses TRBV6-5 with TRBJ1-1, with D possibly being TRBD1 (5 bases). CDR1 is MNHEY and CDR2 is SVGAGI in the germline V gene. Trimming removed 6 bases from V and 0 bases from J, with 8 bases in between. This CDR3 is 13 amino acids long. The CDR3 DNA is TGTGCCAGCAGACGACAGTTGAACACTGAAGCTTTCTTT. Translation gives CASRRQLNTEAFF.

This clone has just a few counts. Written as DNA, the CDR3 is TGTGCCAGCTCACCACCGGCGCAGGGGGAGTTCTACGAGCAGTACTTC. This gives the protein CASSPPAQGEFYEQYF. The chain joins TRBV18 to TRBJ2-7; 7 bases agree with TRBD1. The ends lost 0 bases at V and 3 bases at J; junction bases unmatched: 8. The germline gives CDR1 KGHSH, CDR2 LQKENI. The CDR3 covers 16 residues.

The rearrangement links TRBV7-9 to TRBJ1-1, with a weak D call TRBD1 (6 bases). Germline V gene sequence: CDR1 SEHNR, CDR2 FQNEAQ (reference sequence). V was shortened by 11 bases and J by 1 base, with 23 bases between the two germline ends. CDR3 length: 16 residues. The chain's CDR3 is CAGDRILINWNTEAFF. CDR3 DNA: TGTGCCGGAGACAGGATACTAATAAACTGGAACACTGAAGCTTTCTTT.

The chain employs TRBV7-8 and TRBJ2-2; perhaps TRBD1 as D (6 bases). Germline CDR1 SGHVS, CDR2 FQNEAQ. Trimming took 1 base from V and 4 from J, leaving 16 bases between them. The CDR3 is made up of 17 amino acids. In DNA, the CDR3 is TGTGCCAGCAGCTTAGGGGAGACCGGACAGCTCACCGGGGAGCTGTTTTTT. It yields the protein CASSLGETGQLTGELFF.

The chain uses TRBV5-1 and TRBJ1-2; 7 nucleotides match TRBD1. The junction had 12 bases not matched to a gene; V was cut back by 2 bases and J by 8 bases. The CDR3 is made up of 15 amino acids. Germline CDR1 is SGHRS and CDR2 is YFSETQ. CDR3 amino acids: CASSLPVGTAGGYTF. The CDR3 bases are TGCGCCAGCAGCTTACCCGTTGGGACAGCTGGGGGCTACACCTTC. Full variable domain (remainder filled in from reference TRBV5-1 and TRBJ1-2): KAGVTQTPRYLIKTRGQQVTLSCSPISGHRSVSWYQQTPGQGLQFLFEYFSETQRNKGNFPGRFSGRQFSNSRSEMNVSTLELGDSALYLCASSLPVGTAGGYTFGSGTRLTVV.

The rearrangement links TRBV2 to TRBJ2-7; maybe TRBD2 (6 bases). The CDR3 is made up of 14 amino acids. Per the germline V gene, CDR1 is SNHLY and CDR2 is FYNNEI. V dropped 2 bases and J dropped 5 bases, with 13 bases sitting between them. The CDR3: CASSERGKLDEQYF. The CDR3 nucleotides are TGTGCCAGCAGTGAACGGGGGAAGTTAGACGAGCAGTACTTC. The whole variable domain, remainder taken from reference TRBV2 and TRBJ2-7, is EPEVTQTPSHQVTQMGQEVILRCVPISNHLYFYWYRQILGQKVEFLVSFYNNEISEKSEIFDDQFSVERPDGSNFTLKIRSTKLEDSAMYFCASSERGKLDEQYFGPGTRLTVT.

The rearrangement joins TRBV18 to TRBJ1-5; D is unclear. Germline CDR1 is KGHSH and CDR2 is LQKENI. With 3 bases removed from V and 5 bases from J, the gap between germline ends came to 8 bases. The CDR3 is 13 residues long. Written as DNA, the CDR3 is TGTGCCAGCTCACCTGAAATGGATCAGCCCCAGCATTTT. It codes for CASSPEMDQPQHF.

This sequence joins TRBV5-1 and TRBJ2-7; D is ambiguous. Germline CDR1 is SGHRS and CDR2 is YFSETQ. The ends were cut back, 0 bases at V and 3 bases at J, with 7 bases in the middle. The CDR3 length is 13 residues. The CDR3 bases are TGCGCCAGCAGCTTGGGCGCGCGCTACGAGCAGTACTTC. Translating gives CASSLGARYEQYF. The full variable domain, completed using reference TRBV5-1 and TRBJ2-7, is KAGVTQTPRYLIKTRGQQVTLSCSPISGHRSVSWYQQTPGQGLQFLFEYFSETQRNKGNFPGRFSGRQFSNSRSEMNVSTLELGDSALYLCASSLGARYEQYFGPGTRLTVT.

The chain carries TRBV5-5 and TRBJ1-3; 7 nucleotides agree with TRBD1. CDR1 and CDR2 from the germline V gene are SGHKS and YYEKEE (reference sequence). The CDR3 has 15 amino acids. The ends lost 2 bases at V and 2 bases at J; junction bases unmatched: 4. The CDR3 spells CASSFPGTAGNTIYF. In DNA, the CDR3 is TGTGCCAGCAGCTTTCCTGGGACAGCTGGAAACACCATATATTTT. The whole variable domain, filled in from reference TRBV5-5 and TRBJ1-3, reads DAGVTQSPTHLIKTRGQQVTLRCSPISGHKSVSWYQQVLGQGPQFIFQYYEKEERGRGNFPDRFSARQFPNYSSELNVNALLLGDSALYLCASSFPGTAGNTIYFGEGSWLTVV.

V usage is TRBV6-5 and J usage is TRBJ2-1, with 7 bases identical to TRBD1. The CDR3 runs 15 residues. Germline V gene sequence: CDR1 MNHEY, CDR2 SVGAGI. The V gene end was trimmed by 6 bases and the J gene end by 8 bases; junction bases not matched to a gene: 13. Here the CDR3 DNA reads TGTGCCAGCAGCCTACAGGGGCTAGTTAGGGATGAGCAGTTCTTC. It specifies CASSLQGLVRDEQFF.

In its sample, this clone was seen a few times. Here the CDR3 reads CAGGWEKLFF. CDR3 DNA: TGCGCTGGGGGGTGGGAAAAACTGTTTTTT. The V call is TRBV20-1, the J call TRBJ1-4, with D perhaps matching TRBD1 (5 bases). Germline V gene lookup returns CDR1 DFQATT and CDR2 SNEGSKA (reference sequence). This CDR3 region has 10 residues.

The chain combines TRBV18 with TRBJ2-1; D gene unclear. The V gene's germline CDR1 is KGHSH and CDR2 LQKENI. The CDR3 has 15 residues. Between the trimmed V and J ends, which lost 3 bases and 7 bases, there was a span of 16 bases. The CDR3 DNA reads TGTGCCAGCTCACCCTACGAGGTCGACACAAATGAGCAGTTCTTC. Residues: CASSPYEVDTNEQFF. The variable domain in full, completed from reference TRBV18 and TRBJ2-1, reads NAGVMQNPRHLVRRRGQEARLRCSPMKGHSHVYWYRQLPEEGLKFMVYLQKENIIDESGMPKERFSAEFPKEGPSILRIQQVVRGDSAAYFCASSPYEVDTNEQFFGPGTRLTVL.

The chain recombines TRBV7-8 with TRBJ2-2, with TRBD1 matching over 10 bases. CDR1 and CDR2 (germline): SGHVS, FQNEAQ. The CDR3 has 16 residues. Losses at the gene ends were 5 bases for V and 5 bases for J; bases not matched to a gene: 8. The CDR3 region has the DNA TGTGCCAGCAGCCAGACCGGGACAGGGGAGACCGGGGAGCTGTTTTTT. This codes for CASSQTGTGETGELFF.

The chain couples TRBV9 to TRBJ2-3; D unresolved. Germline values: CDR1 SGDLS, CDR2 YYNGEE. V shed 0 bases and J shed 5 bases, with 4 bases lying between them. The CDR3 has 12 amino acids. The CDR3 sequence is CASSVVGDTQYF. The CDR3 coding sequence is TGTGCCAGCAGCGTAGTAGGAGATACGCAGTATTTT.

The V and J genes are TRBV7-9 and TRBJ2-3, with D possibly being TRBD1 or TRBD2 (6 bases each). The length of the CDR3 is 17 residues. V lost 5 bases, J lost 4 bases, and 22 bases lay in between. Germline V gene lookup returns CDR1 SEHNR and CDR2 FQNEAQ (reference sequence). CDR3 DNA: TGTGCCAGCAGCCTTAGGGCGGGGCAGGGGCAGGCAGATACGCAGTATTTT. Amino acids: CASSLRAGQGQADTQYF.

The genes are TRBV7-8 and TRBJ2-7; D may be TRBD1 or TRBD2 (6 bases each). Trimming took 5 bases from V and 7 from J, leaving 24 bases between them. The germline CDR1 and CDR2 sequences are SGHVS and FQNEAQ. There are 16 residues in the CDR3. The CDR3, as DNA: TGTGCCAGCAGCCAGGGTTGGGGGGCCCCTGCCCGGGAGCAGTACTTC. Translated, it gives CASSQGWGAPAREQYF.

J is TRBJ1-2 and V is TRBV7-9; D gene unclear. The CDR3 sequence is 15 residues long. CDR1 and CDR2 from the germline V gene are SEHNR and FQNEAQ (reference sequence). Trimming took off 1 base at V and 8 bases at J, with 17 bases between the two ends. The CDR3 sequence is CASSLGDGPSRGYTF. Written as DNA, the CDR3 is TGTGCCAGCAGCTTAGGTGACGGCCCCTCCCGCGGCTACACCTTC.

In DNA, the CDR3 is TGCGCCAGCAGCTTGACTCCGGGACAGACTAACTATGGCTACACCTTC. Its translation is CASSLTPGQTNYGYTF. The J gene is TRBJ1-2, the V gene TRBV5-1; 7 nucleotides match TRBD1. The CDR3 runs to 16 residues. In germline, CDR1 is SGHRS, CDR2 YFSETQ. Losses at the gene ends were 1 base for V and 0 bases for J; bases not matched to a gene: 6.

The gene calls are TRBV29-1 and TRBJ2-1, with 7 bases identical to TRBD2. There are 15 residues in the CDR3. J was trimmed by 3 bases and V by 7 bases; bases with no gene match: 12. CDR1 and CDR2 from the germline V gene are SQVTM and ANQGSEA. In DNA, the CDR3 is TGCAGCGCTGGGGGGGAGAACAGCAACTACAATGAGCAGTTCTTC. It codes for CSAGGENSNYNEQFF.